These 20 T cell receptor beta chains share one sample of origin, sequenced in a study of T cell repertoires in cytomegalovirus infection. TCRdb itself ran the reads through MiXCR, one entry per CDR3 protein. The sample contains approximately 730,000 distinct CDR3 sequences, about 27% of which appear only once. These TCRs are of unknown antigen specificity. The source material was cultured CD8+ T cells from PBMCs, sampled from culture after CMV antigen stimulation. The receptor set was obtained from a human donor in good health (CMV status not recorded). Some clones in this sample may be carry-over from other donors' samples.

Notes on this clonotype: Possible read error: a much larger clone is one base away. The V gene is TRBV7-6, the J gene TRBJ2-1; D call uncertain. The CDR3 runs 15 residues. The germline V gene encodes CDR1 SGHVS and CDR2 FNYEAQ. The CDR3 loop is CARSPSASSYNEQFF. The CDR3 DNA follows: TGTGCCCGCAGCCCTTCAGCTAGCTCCTACAATGAGCAGTTCTTC.

This clonotype occurred many times. DNA of the CDR3: TGTGCCAGCAGCTTAGCGGCTAGCCGGTCAGATACGCAGTATTTT. It encodes CASSLAASRSDTQYF. The chain joins TRBV7-8 to TRBJ2-3; D perhaps matches TRBD2 (5 bases). CDR1 is SGHVS and CDR2 is FQNEAQ in the germline V gene. The CDR3 sequence is 15 residues long. V was pared by 0 bases and J by 4 bases, with 11 bases between.

The chain has TRBV4-3 and TRBJ2-1, with D unclear. CDR3 length: 12 amino acids. Trimming stripped 1 base from V and 12 bases from J, with 10 bases between. Germline assignment: CDR1 LGHNA and CDR2 YSLEER. CDR3 in amino acids: CASSQVGPRQFF. In DNA, the CDR3 is TGCGCCAGCAGCCAAGTCGGGCCCAGGCAGTTCTTC.

The chain uses TRBV4-2 and TRBJ2-3; 15 bases agree with TRBD2. Germline V gene data show CDR1 as LGHNA and CDR2 as YNFKEQ. This CDR3 spans 20 amino acids. J lost 4 bases, V lost 3 bases, and 14 bases had no gene match. CDR3 coding DNA: TGTGCCAGCAGCCACCGGGGACTAGCGGGGGGAGCCTTAAAGTCAGATACGCAGTATTTT. Its translation: CASSHRGLAGGALKSDTQYF.

The chain couples TRBV24-1 to TRBJ2-2; TRBD1 matches 7 bases. The V gene end was trimmed by 5 bases and the J gene end by 3 bases; junction bases not matched to a gene: 8. The CDR3 runs 16 residues. Looked up from germline, CDR1 is KGHDR and CDR2 is SFDVKD. Written as DNA, the CDR3 is TGTGCCACCAGTGGAGAAGGGGGCGGTGACACCGGGGAGCTGTTTTTT. The encoded protein is CATSGEGGGDTGELFF.

This clonotype has ten or more counts. The chain couples TRBV7-2 to TRBJ1-5, with D unclear. The germline V and J ends were trimmed by 1 base and 2 bases, with 9 bases remaining between them. CDR3 length: 15 amino acids. CDR1 and CDR2 from the germline V gene are SGHTA and FQGNSA. CDR3 bases: TGTGCCAGCAGCTTAGAACGGATCGGCAATCAGCCCCAGCATTTT. This encodes CASSLERIGNQPQHF.

The chain is built from TRBV29-1 and TRBJ2-7; 7 bases line up with TRBD1. This CDR3 comprises 13 residues. V shed 0 bases, J shed 3 bases, and the junction held 2 bases outside the gene matches. Per germline, CDR1 SQVTM and CDR2 ANQGSEA. The CDR3 sequence is CSVEEAGGYEQYF. The CDR3 DNA follows: TGCAGCGTTGAAGAGGCAGGGGGCTACGAGCAGTACTTC.

V usage is TRBV6-1 and J usage is TRBJ2-7; possible D gene TRBD2, 5 bases. Germline V gene data show CDR1 as MNHNS and CDR2 as SASEGT. The V gene lost 0 bases and the J gene lost 4 bases, with 19 bases spanning the gap. The CDR3 has 17 amino acids. The CDR3, as DNA: TGTGCCAGCAGTGAAGCCGGGATTTCGAAGGCAAGGTACGAGCAGTACTTC. Translating it yields CASSEAGISKARYEQYF.

This clonotype was observed many times. The rearrangement joins TRBV7-6 to TRBJ2-1; D unresolved. This CDR3 contains 13 residues. The germline V gene encodes CDR1 SGHVS and CDR2 FNYEAQ. Deletions cut 4 bases from V and 5 bases from J, with 9 bases between. The CDR3: CASSSAGHNEQFF. In nucleotides, the CDR3 is TGTGCCAGCAGCTCCGCCGGACACAATGAGCAGTTCTTC.

J is TRBJ2-1 and V is TRBV28; D unresolved. The CDR3 totals 16 residues. V lost 6 bases, J lost 3 bases, and 18 bases lay in between. Germline V gene sequence: CDR1 MDHEN, CDR2 SYDVKM. The CDR3 loop is CASSHPDLTRYNEQFF. The CDR3 region has the DNA TGTGCCAGCAGCCATCCTGATCTTACTCGCTACAATGAGCAGTTCTTC.

This chain links TRBV9 with TRBJ1-6, with unresolved D. This CDR3 comprises 15 residues. Germline V CDR1 and CDR2: SGDLS, YYNGEE. The ends were cut back, 0 bases at V and 5 bases at J, with 9 bases in the middle. The CDR3 DNA reads as TGTGCCAGCAGCGTAGGAGGCGGAAATAATTCACCCCTCCACTTT. Its protein is CASSVGGGNNSPLHF.

This clonotype turned up a few times. The genes are TRBV10-3 and TRBJ1-1, with 7 bases aligning to TRBD1. This CDR3 is built from 15 residues. Germline loops: CDR1 ENHRY, CDR2 SYGVKD. V lost 2 bases to trimming and J lost 4 bases; unmatched junction nucleotides: 7. The CDR3 region has the DNA TGTGCCATCAGTGAGACAACAGGGGTAGGCACTGAAGCTTTCTTT. Its translation: CAISETTGVGTEAFF.

The V and J genes are TRBV28 and TRBJ1-1, with TRBD1 identical over 8 bases. V was clipped by 2 bases and J by 6 bases; unmatched bases: 5. The CDR3 runs to 14 residues. The germline CDR1 and CDR2 sequences are MDHEN and SYDVKM. The CDR3 nucleotides are TGTGCCAGCAGTTTACAGGGGGCTATGGCTGAAGCTTTCTTT. Translation gives CASSLQGAMAEAFF.

This clonotype has only a few counts. The chain uses TRBV12-3 or TRBV12-4 and TRBJ1-1; D unresolved. The CDR3 extends over 14 amino acids. The V and J ends lost 6 bases and 5 bases respectively, with 16 bases between them. CDR3 in DNA: TGTGCCAGCAGCCTTACATTAAAAGGAACTGAAGCTTTCTTT. Encoded protein: CASSLTLKGTEAFF.

This clonotype has only a few counts. J is TRBJ2-7 and V is TRBV6-6; TRBD1 or TRBD2 may be the D gene (5 bases each). This CDR3 comprises 14 residues. V was cut by 0 bases and J by 0 bases, with 6 bases left in between. The germline V gene encodes CDR1 MNHNY and CDR2 SVGAGI (reference sequence). For the CDR3, the DNA is TGTGCCAGCAGTTACTCGGGGGACTCCTACGAGCAGTACGTC. This encodes CASSYSGDSYEQYV.

Comment on this clonotype: The junction and the germline gene differ at one end; a read error may be behind it. The V call is TRBV5-3, the J call TRBJ2-3, with TRBD1 identical over 9 bases. TRBV5-3 is noted as an ORF with a role that remains uncertain. This CDR3 is built from 15 residues. CDR3 amino acids: CASSYRGRRTDTQYF. CDR3 DNA: TGTGCCAGCAGCTACAGGGGGCGACGCACAGATACGCAGTATTTT.

This clonotype was seen ten or more times. This rearrangement joins TRBV27 to TRBJ2-2, with D possibly matching TRBD1 (7 bases). Trimming shortened V by 6 bases and J by 2 bases, and 13 bases separated the two germline ends. This CDR3 region has 15 residues. The germline CDR1 and CDR2 sequences are MNHEY and SMNVEV (reference sequence). DNA of the CDR3: TGTGCCAGCAGAAGCAGGGGGACTAACACCGGGGAGCTGTTTTTT. Protein: CASRSRGTNTGELFF.

The V call is TRBV24-1, the J call TRBJ2-6, with D unclear. CDR1 and CDR2 (germline): KGHDR, SFDVKD. The V gene lost 3 bases and the J gene lost 9 bases, with 14 bases spanning the gap. The CDR3 runs 15 residues. The CDR3 reads CATSDPPRKFNVLTF. CDR3 DNA: TGTGCCACCAGTGATCCCCCCAGAAAGTTCAACGTCCTGACTTTC.

The chain links TRBV28 to TRBJ1-4; 7 nucleotides match TRBD1. Germline CDR1 and CDR2: MDHEN and SYDVKM. Losses at the gene ends were 4 bases for V and 5 bases for J; bases not matched to a gene: 4. CDR3 length: 14 residues. The CDR3 coding sequence is TGTGCCAGCAGTTGGACAGGATCGAATGAAAAACTGTTTTTT. Translation gives CASSWTGSNEKLFF.

This clonotype was observed a handful of times. The chain joins TRBV4-1 to TRBJ2-1, with D possibly being TRBD2 (7 bases). CDR1 and CDR2 (germline): MGHRA, YSYEKL. The CDR3 has 15 amino acids. The V and J ends lost 0 bases and 9 bases respectively, with 15 bases between them. CDR3 DNA sequence: TGCGCCAGCAGCCAAGATGAGGGGGGGTGGGTTGAGCAGTTCTTC. It is translated as CASSQDEGGWVEQFF.